Presented here are 28 T cell receptor beta chains from one specimen sequenced in a study of spatial heterogeneity in lung cancer. Whole-study findings and limits: Tumor mutation counts were tracked by expanded intratumoral alpha and beta TCR counts.

Described time point: sample taken at primary tumor resection. Antigen specificity for these receptors is unknown. TCRdb re-derived calls from the 5' RACE reads in MiXCR, one entry per CDR3 protein. The sample gives around 18,000 distinct CDR3 sequences, approximately 10% of which show up once; approximately 21% is in the top ten. Sequences were derived from lung tumor tissue, sampled at surgery. These receptors originate from a female donor with early-stage non-small cell lung cancer.

There are many counts of this clonotype. Since the library was made to target alpha chains, this beta chain is a stray read and its abundance is not meaningful. In DNA form, the CDR3 reads TGTGCCAGCAGTTACAAGGCCAAAACGTCCACTGAAGCTTTCTTT. Amino acids: CASSYKAKTSTEAFF. The chain has TRBV6-5 and TRBJ1-1; D not resolved. CDR3 length equals 15 residues. Germline V gene data show CDR1 as MNHEY and CDR2 as SVGAGI. Deletions cut 2 bases from V and 4 bases from J, with 14 bases between.

A remark on this clonotype: A library made for alpha chains picked up this beta chain off target, so its size means little. The gene calls are TRBV20-1 and TRBJ1-6, with 10 bases aligning to TRBD1. V lost 3 bases to trimming and J lost 8 bases; unmatched junction nucleotides: 4. The CDR3 has 14 amino acids. Germline V gene sequence: CDR1 DFQATT, CDR2 SNEGSKA (reference sequence). CDR3 sequence (DNA): TGCAGTGCTAGCCCGACAGGGGGCCATTCACCCCTCCACTTT. Translated: CSASPTGGHSPLHF.

Worth noting for this clonotype: It may be a read error: a sequence one base away is much more abundant. Because the library targeted alpha chains, this beta chain is an off-target read whose size means little. This chain links TRBV7-2 with TRBJ2-7; 10 bases are a match to TRBD1. This CDR3 has 15 residues. Germline CDR1 is SGHTA and CDR2 is FQGNSA. The CDR3: CASSLAGQGPHERYF. The CDR3 DNA follows: TGTGCCAGCAGCTTAGCGGGACAGGGGCCCCACGAGCGGTACTTC.

In this sample, this clonotype turned up a few times. This beta chain came through as a stray read in a library set up for alpha chains, and its size says little. The genes are TRBV28 and TRBJ2-7, with D maybe TRBD1 (6 bases). The CDR3 length is 14 residues. V was clipped by 6 bases and J by 2 bases, with 14 bases between them. Germline V gene lookup returns CDR1 MDHEN and CDR2 SYDVKM. The DNA for the CDR3 is TGTGCCAGCAGACCGACAGGAGGACCCTACGAGCAGTACTTC. Translated: CASRPTGGPYEQYF.

In its sample, this clonotype was seen many times. Found in a library prepared for alpha chains, this beta chain is an off-target read, and its abundance has little meaning. The V and J genes are TRBV29-1 and TRBJ2-2; possibly TRBD1 for D (6 bases). Germline V gene lookup returns CDR1 SQVTM and CDR2 ANQGSEA. Trimming shortened V by 7 bases and J by 4 bases, and 19 bases separated the two germline ends. The CDR3 totals 15 residues. CDR3 in DNA: TGCAGCGCCCGAGGGCTACAGGGAGCCACCGGGGAGCTGTTTTTT. Its translation is CSARGLQGATGELFF.

The table lists this clonotype with many counts. This beta chain is a stray sequence in a library constructed for alpha chains; its clone size is not meaningful. The chain combines TRBV12-3 or TRBV12-4 with TRBJ1-4; 9 bases match TRBD1. The CDR3 sequence is 15 residues long. V trimming: 6 bases; J trimming: 6 bases; junction bases outside the gene matches: 8. The CDR3 nucleotides are TGTGCCAGCAGACCACAGGGGGCGCTCGATGAAAAACTGTTTTTT. Protein sequence: CASRPQGALDEKLFF.

As regards this clonotype: A read error may be the cause here, since a much bigger clone is one base away. Little can be read into the size of this beta chain, an off-target read in a library designed for alpha chains. J is TRBJ2-7 and V is TRBV4-3; no reliable D call. CDR1 is LGHNA and CDR2 is YSLEER in the germline V gene. This CDR3 is built from 13 residues. The CDR3 reads CTSSQEFGYEQYF. CDR3 sequence (DNA): TGCACCAGCAGCCAAGAGTTCGGGTACGAGCAGTACTTC.

This clonotype was found many times. The size of this beta chain means little, since it is a stray read in a library made for alpha chains. The chain recombines TRBV12-3 or TRBV12-4 with TRBJ2-7, with 10 bases lining up with TRBD2. The CDR3 contains 15 residues. The trim removed 5 bases at V and 7 bases at J, leaving 11 bases unmatched. CDR3: CASSTTSGASLEQYF. CDR3 DNA sequence: TGTGCCAGCAGTACCACTAGCGGGGCCTCTCTGGAGCAGTACTTC.

This clonotype was observed many times. A library made for alpha chains picked up this beta chain off target, so its size means little. The CDR3: CASSLGAVLYNEQFF. The CDR3 nucleotides read TGTGCCAGCAGCTTAGGAGCAGTCCTCTACAATGAGCAGTTCTTC. The J gene is TRBJ2-1, the V gene TRBV7-9; D gene unclear. The germline V gene has CDR1 SEHNR and CDR2 FQNEAQ (reference sequence). Deletions cut 1 base from V and 3 bases from J, with 10 bases between. The CDR3 spans 15 residues.

As for this clonotype: Little can be read into the size of this beta chain, an off-target read in a library designed for alpha chains. In nucleotides, the CDR3 is TGTGCCAGCACCACAGGGACAGGGGCAGGGTCGAAGACCCAGTACTTC. Protein: CASTTGTGAGSKTQYF. The chain joins TRBV12-3 or TRBV12-4 to TRBJ2-5; 10 bases map to TRBD1. Unmatched junction bases numbered 14, after V lost 7 bases and J lost 6 bases. This CDR3 is built from 16 residues.

This clonotype was detected ten times or more. For a library built for alpha chains, this beta chain is a stray read; little rests on its size. This chain joins TRBV12-3 or TRBV12-4 and TRBJ2-1; D is ambiguous. The CDR3 contains 14 residues. Between the trimmed V and J ends, which lost 2 bases and 0 bases, there was a span of 5 bases. CDR3 coding DNA: TGTGCCAGCAGTTTACAGGACTCCTACAATGAGCAGTTCTTC. Its protein is CASSLQDSYNEQFF.

Judged by abundance, this clonotype is medium-sized. This beta chain is a stray read from a library made for alpha chains; its abundance is not meaningful. J is TRBJ1-1 and V is TRBV5-1; D is possibly TRBD1 (6 bases). CDR1 and CDR2 from the germline V gene are SGHRS and YFSETQ. V lost 4 bases, J lost 1 base, and 14 bases lay in between. This CDR3 spans 15 amino acids. CDR3 protein: CASSPAGARNTEAFF. DNA of the CDR3: TGCGCCAGCAGCCCCGCGGGGGCTAGGAACACTGAAGCTTTCTTT.

Of note for this clonotype: This beta chain appears as a stray read in a library generated for alpha chains; its size is not informative. This chain uses TRBV5-1 with TRBJ1-3; 9 positions agree with TRBD1. This CDR3 is 15 amino acids long. Trimming at V came to 2 bases and at J to 3 bases, leaving 3 bases not matched to a gene. Germline V gene lookup returns CDR1 SGHRS and CDR2 YFSETQ. The CDR3 protein is CASSLQGADGNTIYF. As DNA, the CDR3 is TGCGCCAGCAGCTTACAGGGGGCAGATGGAAACACCATATATTTT.

This clonotype showed up many times. This beta chain turned up in a library designed for alpha chains; as an off-target read, its abundance says little. The rearrangement links TRBV7-8 to TRBJ2-1, with D perhaps TRBD2 (6 bases). Germline lookup yields CDR1 SGHVS and CDR2 FQNEAQ. V gave up 1 base and J gave up 12 bases, with 16 bases separating them. The CDR3 has 14 residues. CDR3 coding DNA: TGTGCCAGCAGCTTAGGGCAGGGCGCCGGGGGGCAGTTCTTC. It encodes CASSLGQGAGGQFF.

In regard to this clonotype: This beta chain slipped into a library made for alpha chains as a stray read, so its size is not meaningful. This chain links TRBV24-1 with TRBJ2-3; a possible D gene is TRBD2 (5 bases). The V end lost 5 bases, the J end lost 2 bases, and 13 bases lay between the germline ends. The CDR3 is 15 amino acids. Germline V CDR1 and CDR2: KGHDR, SFDVKD. The CDR3: CATSASDGNTDTQYF. CDR3 DNA: TGTGCCACCAGTGCTTCAGACGGGAACACAGATACGCAGTATTTT.

This clonotype was seen many times. Being off target in a library aimed at alpha chains, this beta chain has a size of little meaning. The chain joins TRBV20-1 to TRBJ1-2; no clear D. Trimming took 6 bases from V and 2 from J, leaving 10 bases between them. CDR3 length: 12 amino acids. Germline V gene data show CDR1 as DFQATT and CDR2 as SNEGSKA (reference sequence). CDR3 in amino acids: CSARPLNYGYTF. CDR3 bases: TGCAGTGCCCGCCCGTTAAACTATGGCTACACCTTC.

Remarks on this clonotype: This beta chain appears as a stray read in a library generated for alpha chains; its size is not informative. The rearrangement links TRBV7-3 to TRBJ2-2; 9 bases align to TRBD2. The CDR3 is 15 amino acids. Germline assignment: CDR1 SGHTA and CDR2 FQGTGA. V shed 5 bases, J shed 6 bases, and the junction held 7 bases outside the gene matches. The CDR3 spells CASSPLASGAGELFF. CDR3 bases: TGTGCCAGCAGCCCCCTTGCTAGCGGGGCCGGGGAGCTGTTTTTT.

Of note for this clonotype: In a library made to pick up alpha chains, this beta chain is a stray read with a size that means little. The chain couples TRBV23-1 to TRBJ2-3, with 10 bases that match TRBD2. TRBV23-1 carries the ORF label, with uncertain function. The trim removed 7 bases at V and 5 bases at J, leaving 12 bases unmatched. The CDR3 contains 16 residues. CDR3 in amino acids: CASTRTSGAARDTQYF. In DNA, the CDR3 is TGCGCCAGCACCCGGACTAGCGGAGCTGCACGAGATACGCAGTATTTT.

A remark on this clonotype: In a library made to pick up alpha chains, this beta chain is a stray read with a size that means little. CDR3 sequence reads: CSAARRYQPQHF. The CDR3, as DNA: TGCAGTGCTGCCCGCAGGTATCAGCCCCAGCATTTT. The chain recombines TRBV20-1 with TRBJ1-5; D call uncertain. The germline V gene has CDR1 DFQATT and CDR2 SNEGSKA (reference sequence). The CDR3 length is 12 residues. The V end lost 5 bases, the J end lost 5 bases, and 10 bases lay between the germline ends.

This clonotype was picked up a small number of times. Being off target in a library aimed at alpha chains, this beta chain has a size of little meaning. This CDR3 is CASSLNSVQETQYF. CDR3 nucleotides: TGCGCCAGCAGCCTCAATTCCGTCCAAGAGACCCAGTACTTC. The rearrangement joins TRBV4-1 to TRBJ2-5; no firm D call. Germline-derived CDR1 and CDR2 are MGHRA and YSYEKL. Trimming pared 4 bases from V and 1 base from J, leaving 10 bases between. This CDR3 region has 14 residues.

Of note for this clonotype: The junction shows a germline mismatch at one end, possibly a read error. For a library built for alpha chains, this beta chain is a stray read; little rests on its size. The chain couples TRBV7-2 to TRBJ1-2, with 7 nucleotides matching TRBD1. The CDR3 runs 14 residues. Per germline, CDR1 SGHTA and CDR2 FQGNSA. CDR3 nucleotides: TGTGCCAGCAGCTTAGCACCGGAAGGGCAGGGGACAGTCTTC. Residues: CASSLAPEGQGTVF.

This clonotype has ten or more counts. Within a library made for alpha chains, this beta chain is off target, and its count is uninformative. The chain joins TRBV10-3 to TRBJ2-5; no reliable D call. V gave up 7 bases and J gave up 7 bases, with 13 bases separating them. Germline CDR1 and CDR2: ENHRY and SYGVKD. This CDR3 is built from 12 residues. Written as DNA, the CDR3 is TGTGCCATCAAAGACTCGGCGTCGACCCAGTACTTC. Its protein product is CAIKDSASTQYF.

In regard to this clonotype: Since it is a stray read in a library aimed at alpha chains, this beta chain has a size that is not meaningful. The V gene is TRBV10-3, the J gene TRBJ1-1, with D perhaps matching TRBD1 (6 bases). Germline-derived CDR1 and CDR2 are ENHRY and SYGVKD. V dropped 6 bases and J dropped 3 bases, with 14 bases sitting between them. The CDR3 consists of 14 residues. CDR3 sequence reads: CAIRDGGGYTEAFF. The CDR3 DNA is TGTGCCATCAGGGACGGAGGGGGGTACACTGAAGCTTTCTTT.

This clonotype occurred a few times. With the library built for alpha chains, this beta chain is off target and its frequency is not meaningful. The chain couples TRBV28 to TRBJ2-2; D not resolved. CDR3 length: 12 amino acids. Germline V gene data show CDR1 as MDHEN and CDR2 as SYDVKM. Trimming removed 6 bases from V and 5 bases from J, with 7 bases in between. For the CDR3, the DNA is TGTGCCAGCAGCAAAACTACCGGGGAGCTGTTTTTT. It yields the protein CASSKTTGELFF.

This clonotype was detected many times. A library prepared for alpha chains yielded this beta chain as an off-target read; its size is of little meaning. The chain links TRBV20-1 to TRBJ2-7; the D is unclear. The CDR3 is 12 amino acids. V shed 2 bases and J shed 2 bases, with 7 bases lying between them. In germline, CDR1 is DFQATT, CDR2 SNEGSKA (reference sequence). CDR3 sequence reads: CSARPGTYEQYF. CDR3 nucleotide sequence: TGCAGTGCTAGACCTGGAACCTACGAGCAGTACTTC.

For this clonotype: This beta chain is a stray sequence in a library constructed for alpha chains; its clone size is not meaningful. This chain connects TRBV19 to TRBJ2-1; 10 positions match TRBD1. The V and J ends lost 10 bases and 8 bases, in that order; junction bases with no gene match: 14. The CDR3 extends over 15 amino acids. Germline values: CDR1 LNHDA, CDR2 SQIVND (reference sequence). CDR3 sequence: CATGRGGQGIHEQFF. The CDR3 coding sequence is TGTGCCACAGGCCGTGGGGGACAGGGGATCCATGAGCAGTTCTTC.

With respect to this clonotype: Because the library targeted alpha chains, this beta chain is an off-target read whose size means little. This sequence joins TRBV2 and TRBJ1-2; D is ambiguous. V gave up 3 bases and J gave up 5 bases, with 19 bases separating them. The CDR3 runs 16 residues. CDR1 SNHLY and CDR2 FYNNEI come from the germline V gene. For the CDR3, the DNA is TGTGCCAGCAGTGAGATTGGGCAGGCATCTAGTTATGGCTACACCTTC. As protein: CASSEIGQASSYGYTF.

In its sample, this clonotype ranks as medium-sized. A library made for alpha chains picked up this beta chain off target, so its size means little. The rearrangement joins TRBV5-1 to TRBJ2-3, with 7 bases lining up with TRBD2. V was pared by 3 bases and J by 5 bases, with 15 bases of the junction left unmatched. This CDR3 contains 17 residues. CDR1 SGHRS and CDR2 YFSETQ come from the germline V gene. CDR3 sequence reads: CASSSTSSGAGLDTQYF. The CDR3 DNA sequence: TGCGCCAGCAGCTCCACATCAAGCGGGGCGGGTTTAGATACGCAGTATTTT.